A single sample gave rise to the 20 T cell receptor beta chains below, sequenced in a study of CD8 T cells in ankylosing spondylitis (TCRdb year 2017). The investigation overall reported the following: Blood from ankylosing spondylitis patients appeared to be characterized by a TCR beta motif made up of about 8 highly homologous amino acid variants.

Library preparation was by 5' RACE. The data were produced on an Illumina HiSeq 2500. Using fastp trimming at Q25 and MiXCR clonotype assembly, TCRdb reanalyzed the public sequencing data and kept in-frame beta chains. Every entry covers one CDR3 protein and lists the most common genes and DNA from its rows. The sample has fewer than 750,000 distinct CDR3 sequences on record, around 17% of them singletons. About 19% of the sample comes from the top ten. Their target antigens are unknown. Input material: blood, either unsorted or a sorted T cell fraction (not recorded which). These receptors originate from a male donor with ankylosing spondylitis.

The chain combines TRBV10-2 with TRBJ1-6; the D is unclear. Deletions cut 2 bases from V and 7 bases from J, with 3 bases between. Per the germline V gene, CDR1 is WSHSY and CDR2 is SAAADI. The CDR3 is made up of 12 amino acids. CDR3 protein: CASSEGNSPLHF. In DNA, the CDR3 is TGCGCCAGCAGTGAGGGGAATTCACCCCTCCACTTT.

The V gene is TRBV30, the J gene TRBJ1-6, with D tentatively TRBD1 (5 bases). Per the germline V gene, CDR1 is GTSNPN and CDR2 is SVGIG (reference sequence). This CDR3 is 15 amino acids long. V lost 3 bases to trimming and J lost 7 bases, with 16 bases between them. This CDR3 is CAWRVLDTTNSPLHF. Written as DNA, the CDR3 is TGTGCCTGGAGGGTACTGGACACGACAAATTCACCCCTCCACTTT.

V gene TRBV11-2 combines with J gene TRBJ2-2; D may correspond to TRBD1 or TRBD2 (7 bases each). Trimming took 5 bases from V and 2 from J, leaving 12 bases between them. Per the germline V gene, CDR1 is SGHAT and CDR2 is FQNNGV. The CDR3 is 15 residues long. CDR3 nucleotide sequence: TGTGCCAGCAGCGGGGGGGACAGAAACACCGGGGAGCTGTTTTTT. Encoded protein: CASSGGDRNTGELFF.

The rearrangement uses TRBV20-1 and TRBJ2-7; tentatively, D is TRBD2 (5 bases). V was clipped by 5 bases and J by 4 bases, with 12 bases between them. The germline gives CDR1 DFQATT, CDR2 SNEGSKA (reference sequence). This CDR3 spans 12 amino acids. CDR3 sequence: CSAEGEKYEQYF. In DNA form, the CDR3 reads TGCAGTGCTGAGGGAGAAAAGTACGAGCAGTACTTC.

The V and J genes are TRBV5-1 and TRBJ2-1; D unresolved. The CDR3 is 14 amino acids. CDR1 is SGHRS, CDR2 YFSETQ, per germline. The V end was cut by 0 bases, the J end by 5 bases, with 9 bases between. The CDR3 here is CASSLGPSNNEQFF. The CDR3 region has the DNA TGCGCCAGCAGCTTGGGCCCGTCCAACAATGAGCAGTTCTTC.

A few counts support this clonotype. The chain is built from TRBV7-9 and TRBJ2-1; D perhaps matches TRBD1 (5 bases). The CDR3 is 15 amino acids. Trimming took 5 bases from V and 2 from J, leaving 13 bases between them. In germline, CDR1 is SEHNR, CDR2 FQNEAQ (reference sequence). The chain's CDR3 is CASSTGHQAYNEQFF. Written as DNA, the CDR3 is TGTGCCAGCAGCACTGGACACCAGGCCTACAATGAGCAGTTCTTC. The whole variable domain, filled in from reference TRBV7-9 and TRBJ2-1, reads DTGVSQNPRHKITKRGQNVTFRCDPISEHNRLYWYRQTLGQGPEFLTYFQNEAQLEKSRLLSDRFSAERPKGSFSTLEIQRTEQGDSAMYLCASSTGHQAYNEQFFGPGTRLTVL.

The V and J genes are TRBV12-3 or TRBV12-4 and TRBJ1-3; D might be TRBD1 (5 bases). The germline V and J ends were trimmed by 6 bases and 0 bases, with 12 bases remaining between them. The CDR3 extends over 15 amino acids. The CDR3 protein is CASSNTGLSGNTIYF. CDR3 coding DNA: TGTGCCAGCAGCAACACAGGCCTCTCTGGAAACACCATATATTTT.

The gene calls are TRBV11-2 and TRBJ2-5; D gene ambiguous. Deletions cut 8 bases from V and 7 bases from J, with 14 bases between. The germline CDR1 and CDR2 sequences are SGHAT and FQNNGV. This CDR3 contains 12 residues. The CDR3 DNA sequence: TGTGCCAGCCGCCGGTTTGGTTGGACCCAGTACTTC. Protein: CASRRFGWTQYF.

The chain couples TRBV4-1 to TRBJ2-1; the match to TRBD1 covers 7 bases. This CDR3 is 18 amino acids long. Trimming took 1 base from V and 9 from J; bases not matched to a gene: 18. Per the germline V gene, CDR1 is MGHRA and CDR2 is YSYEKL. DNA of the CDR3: TGCGCCAGCAGCCAAGGGGGTACCGGGGACAGCCTATTAGGTGAGCAGTTCTTC. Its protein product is CASSQGGTGDSLLGEQFF.

The CDR3 DNA reads as TGCGCCAGCAGCTCCGGGGCAACTTCGAACTATGGCTACACCTTC. Residues: CASSSGATSNYGYTF. This chain uses TRBV5-1 with TRBJ1-2; TRBD1 might be the D (5 bases). Trimming removed 3 bases from V and 2 bases from J, with 14 bases in between. CDR3 length: 15 amino acids. In germline, CDR1 is SGHRS, CDR2 YFSETQ. The full variable domain, with the rest looked up from reference TRBV5-1 and TRBJ1-2, is KAGVTQTPRYLIKTRGQQVTLSCSPISGHRSVSWYQQTPGQGLQFLFEYFSETQRNKGNFPGRFSGRQFSNSRSEMNVSTLELGDSALYLCASSSGATSNYGYTFGSGTRLTVV.

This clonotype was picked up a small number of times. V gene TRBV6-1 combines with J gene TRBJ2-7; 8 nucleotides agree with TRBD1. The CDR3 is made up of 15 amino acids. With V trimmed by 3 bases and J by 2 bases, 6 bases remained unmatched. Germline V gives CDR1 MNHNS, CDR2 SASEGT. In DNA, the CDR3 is TGTGCCAGCAGTGACCGGACAGGGAGTACCTACGAGCAGTACTTC. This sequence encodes CASSDRTGSTYEQYF.

CDR3 nucleotide sequence: TGCAGTGCCCCCGACTCTCGCTCTGGAAACACCATATATTTT. Translating gives CSAPDSRSGNTIYF. The chain joins TRBV20-1 to TRBJ1-3; D is unresolved. Trimming took 6 bases from V and 0 from J, leaving 12 bases between them. Germline V gene lookup returns CDR1 DFQATT and CDR2 SNEGSKA (reference sequence). CDR3 length equals 14 residues.

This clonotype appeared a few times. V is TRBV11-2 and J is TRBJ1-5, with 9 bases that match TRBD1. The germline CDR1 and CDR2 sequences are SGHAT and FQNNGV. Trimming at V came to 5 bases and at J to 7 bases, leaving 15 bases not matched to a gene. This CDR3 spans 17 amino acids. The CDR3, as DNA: TGTGCCAGCAGCCCCGGAAGAACAGGGGGCGTGGGACAGCCCCAGCATTTT. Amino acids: CASSPGRTGGVGQPQHF.

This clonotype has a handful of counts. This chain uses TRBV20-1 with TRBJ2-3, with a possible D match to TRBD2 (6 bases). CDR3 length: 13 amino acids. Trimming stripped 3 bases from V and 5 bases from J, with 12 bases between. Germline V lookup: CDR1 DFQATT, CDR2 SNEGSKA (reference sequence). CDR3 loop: CSARDYLGDTQYF. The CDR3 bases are TGCAGTGCTAGGGACTACCTGGGAGATACGCAGTATTTT.

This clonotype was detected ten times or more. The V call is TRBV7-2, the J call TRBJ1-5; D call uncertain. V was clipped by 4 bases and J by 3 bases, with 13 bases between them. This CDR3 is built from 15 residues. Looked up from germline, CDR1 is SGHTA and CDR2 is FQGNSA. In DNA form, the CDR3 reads TGTGCCAGCAGCTCTGGGCTGGCCTACAATCAGCCCCAGCATTTT. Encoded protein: CASSSGLAYNQPQHF.

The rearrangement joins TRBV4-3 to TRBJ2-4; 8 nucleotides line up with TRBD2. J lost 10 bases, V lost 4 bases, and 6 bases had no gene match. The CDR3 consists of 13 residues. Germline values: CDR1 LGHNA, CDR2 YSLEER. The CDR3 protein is CASSPRASGIQYF. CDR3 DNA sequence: TGCGCCAGCAGCCCGAGGGCTAGCGGGATTCAGTACTTC.

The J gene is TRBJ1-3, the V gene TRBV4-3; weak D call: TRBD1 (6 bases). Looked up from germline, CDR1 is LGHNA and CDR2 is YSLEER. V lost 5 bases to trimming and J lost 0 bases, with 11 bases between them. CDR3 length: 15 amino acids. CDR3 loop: CASSYGQHSGNTIYF. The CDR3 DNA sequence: TGCGCCAGCAGCTACGGACAGCACTCTGGAAACACCATATATTTT.

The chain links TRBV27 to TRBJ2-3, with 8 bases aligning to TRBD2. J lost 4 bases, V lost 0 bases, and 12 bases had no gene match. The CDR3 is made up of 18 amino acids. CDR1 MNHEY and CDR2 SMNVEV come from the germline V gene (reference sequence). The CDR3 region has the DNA TGTGCCAGCAGTTTATCGCCTTGGCGGGAGGTTGCGGCAGATACGCAGTATTTT. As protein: CASSLSPWREVAADTQYF.

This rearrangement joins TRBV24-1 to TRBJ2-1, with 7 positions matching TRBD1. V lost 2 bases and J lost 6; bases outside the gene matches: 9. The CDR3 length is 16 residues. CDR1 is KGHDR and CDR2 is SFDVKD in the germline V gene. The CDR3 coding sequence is TGTGCCACCAGTGATTCCGTGACAGGGCTGGTCAATGAGCAGTTCTTC. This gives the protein CATSDSVTGLVNEQFF.

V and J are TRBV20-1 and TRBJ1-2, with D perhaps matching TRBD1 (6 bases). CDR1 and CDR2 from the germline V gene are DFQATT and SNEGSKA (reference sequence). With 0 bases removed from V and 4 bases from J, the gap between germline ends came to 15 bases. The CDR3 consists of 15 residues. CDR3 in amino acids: CSARDRGAGVYGYTF. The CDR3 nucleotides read TGCAGTGCTAGAGATCGCGGGGCAGGGGTCTATGGCTACACCTTC.